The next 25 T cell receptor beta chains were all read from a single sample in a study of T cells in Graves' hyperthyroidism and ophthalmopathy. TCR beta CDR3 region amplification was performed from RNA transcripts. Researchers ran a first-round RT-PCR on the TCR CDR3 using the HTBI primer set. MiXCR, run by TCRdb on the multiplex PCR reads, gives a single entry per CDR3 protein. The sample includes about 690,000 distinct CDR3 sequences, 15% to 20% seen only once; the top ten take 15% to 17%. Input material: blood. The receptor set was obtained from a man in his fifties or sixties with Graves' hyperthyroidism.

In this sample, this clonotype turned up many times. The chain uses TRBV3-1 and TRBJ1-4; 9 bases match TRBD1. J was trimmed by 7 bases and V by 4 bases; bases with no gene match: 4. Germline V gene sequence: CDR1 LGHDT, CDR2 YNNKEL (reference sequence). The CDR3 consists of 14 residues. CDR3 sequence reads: CASSRDRESEKLFF. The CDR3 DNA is TGTGCCAGCAGCCGGGACAGGGAGAGTGAAAAACTGTTTTTT.

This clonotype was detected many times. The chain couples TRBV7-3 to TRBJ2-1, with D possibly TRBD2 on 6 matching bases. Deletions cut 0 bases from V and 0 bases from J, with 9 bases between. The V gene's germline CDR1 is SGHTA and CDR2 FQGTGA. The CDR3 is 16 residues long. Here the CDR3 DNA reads TGTGCCAGCAGCTTAACGTTGGGGGGCTCCTACAATGAGCAGTTCTTC. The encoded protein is CASSLTLGGSYNEQFF.

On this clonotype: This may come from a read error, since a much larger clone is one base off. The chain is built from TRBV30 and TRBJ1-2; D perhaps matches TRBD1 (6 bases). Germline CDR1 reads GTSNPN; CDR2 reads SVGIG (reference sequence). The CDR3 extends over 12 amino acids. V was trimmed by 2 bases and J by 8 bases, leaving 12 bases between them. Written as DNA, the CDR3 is TGTGCCTGGAGTCTCGGGGGCTCGGGCTACACCTTC. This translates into CAWSLGGSGYTF.

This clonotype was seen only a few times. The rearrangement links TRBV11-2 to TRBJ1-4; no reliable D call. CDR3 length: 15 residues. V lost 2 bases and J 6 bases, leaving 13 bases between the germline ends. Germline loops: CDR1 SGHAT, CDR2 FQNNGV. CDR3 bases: TGTGCCAGCAGCTTACGGGGTGGGTCAGATGAAAAACTGTTTTTT. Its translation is CASSLRGGSDEKLFF.

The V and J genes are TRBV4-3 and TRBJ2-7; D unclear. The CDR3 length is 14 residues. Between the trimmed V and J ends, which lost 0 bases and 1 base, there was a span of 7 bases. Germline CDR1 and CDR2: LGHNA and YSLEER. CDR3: CASSQESGSYEQYF. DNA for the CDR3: TGCGCCAGCAGCCAAGAATCGGGTTCCTACGAGCAGTACTTC.

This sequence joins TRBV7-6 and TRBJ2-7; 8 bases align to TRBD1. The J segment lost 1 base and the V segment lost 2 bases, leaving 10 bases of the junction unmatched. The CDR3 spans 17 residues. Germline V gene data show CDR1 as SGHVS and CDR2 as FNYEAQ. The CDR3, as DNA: TGTGCCAGCAGCTTATCCGCCGGGACAGGTGAATCCTACGAGCAGTACTTC. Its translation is CASSLSAGTGESYEQYF.

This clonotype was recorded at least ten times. CDR3: CASRSATGTNYGYTF. DNA of the CDR3: TGTGCCAGCAGGTCAGCGACAGGGACGAACTATGGCTACACCTTC. The chain combines TRBV2 with TRBJ1-2; 7 bases are shared with TRBD1. The germline V gene encodes CDR1 SNHLY and CDR2 FYNNEI. The CDR3 extends over 15 amino acids. J gave up 2 bases and V 6 bases, and 9 bases lay outside the gene matches.

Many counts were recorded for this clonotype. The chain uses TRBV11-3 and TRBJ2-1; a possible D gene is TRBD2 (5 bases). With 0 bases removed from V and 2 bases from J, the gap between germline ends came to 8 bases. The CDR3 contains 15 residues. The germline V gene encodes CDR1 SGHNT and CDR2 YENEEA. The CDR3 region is CASSLDAGTYNEQFF. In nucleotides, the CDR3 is TGTGCCAGCAGCTTAGATGCCGGGACCTACAATGAGCAGTTCTTC.

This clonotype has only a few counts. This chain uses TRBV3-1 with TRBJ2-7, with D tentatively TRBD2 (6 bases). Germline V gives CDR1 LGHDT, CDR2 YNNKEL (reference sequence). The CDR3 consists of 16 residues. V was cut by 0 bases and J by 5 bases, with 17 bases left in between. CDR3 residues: CASSQDSGRREHEQYF. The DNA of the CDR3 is TGTGCCAGCAGCCAAGATTCGGGACGGAGGGAACACGAGCAGTACTTC.

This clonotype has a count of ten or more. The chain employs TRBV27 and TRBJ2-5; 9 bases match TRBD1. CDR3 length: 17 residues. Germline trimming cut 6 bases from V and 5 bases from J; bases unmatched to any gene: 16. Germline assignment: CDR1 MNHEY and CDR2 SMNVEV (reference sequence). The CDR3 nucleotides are TGTGCCAGCAGCAACAACAGTCGGACAGGGGTTCCCGAGACCCAGTACTTC. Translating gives CASSNNSRTGVPETQYF.

The CDR3, as DNA: TGTGCCAGTAGTATACAGGGCGGCGGCACTGAAGCTTTCTTT. Residues: CASSIQGGGTEAFF. J is TRBJ1-1 and V is TRBV19; TRBD1 might be the D (5 bases). Germline-derived CDR1 and CDR2 are LNHDA and SQIVND (reference sequence). This CDR3 is 14 amino acids long. Between the trimmed V and J ends, which lost 2 bases and 4 bases, there was a span of 11 bases.

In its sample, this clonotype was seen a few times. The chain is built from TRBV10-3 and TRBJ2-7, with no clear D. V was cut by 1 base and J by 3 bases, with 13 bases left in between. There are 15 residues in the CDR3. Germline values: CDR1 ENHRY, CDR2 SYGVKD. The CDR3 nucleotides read TGTGCCATCAGTGAGTTGTCAAATGAGGACTACGAGCAGTACTTC. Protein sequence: CAISELSNEDYEQYF.

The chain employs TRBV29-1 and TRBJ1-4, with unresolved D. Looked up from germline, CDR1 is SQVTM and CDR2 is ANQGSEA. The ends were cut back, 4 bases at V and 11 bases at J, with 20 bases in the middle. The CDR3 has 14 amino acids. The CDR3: CSVADIYPSEKLFF. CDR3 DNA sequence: TGCAGCGTTGCCGACATCTATCCCAGTGAGAAACTGTTTTTT.

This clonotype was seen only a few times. The CDR3 reads CSARDRTGDEKLFF. The CDR3 coding sequence is TGCAGTGCTAGAGATCGAACAGGGGATGAAAAACTGTTTTTT. The chain employs TRBV20-1 and TRBJ1-4; 7 bases are shared with TRBD1. The junction had 4 bases not matched to a gene; V was cut back by 0 bases and J by 6 bases. This CDR3 region has 14 residues. Germline-derived CDR1 and CDR2 are DFQATT and SNEGSKA (reference sequence).

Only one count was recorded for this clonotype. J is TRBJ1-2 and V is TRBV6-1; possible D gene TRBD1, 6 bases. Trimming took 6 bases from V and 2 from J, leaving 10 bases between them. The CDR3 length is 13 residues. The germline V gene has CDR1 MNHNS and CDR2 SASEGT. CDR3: CASRRDKNYGYTF. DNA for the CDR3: TGTGCCAGCAGGCGGGACAAGAACTATGGCTACACCTTC.

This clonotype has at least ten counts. As DNA, the CDR3 is TGTGCCAGCAGTCCCCCGTCAACCGCCCTCGGGCAGTACTTC. Encoded protein: CASSPPSTALGQYF. The J gene is TRBJ2-7, the V gene TRBV28; D is unclear. V lost 5 bases and J lost 9, with 20 bases in between. The CDR3 loop spans 14 amino acids. CDR1 and CDR2 from the germline V gene are MDHEN and SYDVKM. Full variable domain (rest looked up from reference TRBV28 and TRBJ2-7): DVKVTQSSRYLVKRTGEKVFLECVQDMDHENMFWYRQDPGLGLRLIYFSYDVKMKEKGDIPEGYSVSREKKERFSLILESASTNQTSMYLCASSPPSTALGQYFGPGTRLTVT.

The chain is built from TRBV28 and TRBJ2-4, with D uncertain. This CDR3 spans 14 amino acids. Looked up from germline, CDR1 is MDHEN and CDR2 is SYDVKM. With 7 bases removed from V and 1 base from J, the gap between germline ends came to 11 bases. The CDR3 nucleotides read TGTGCCAGCATGGGATGGGTGGCCAAAAACATTCAGTACTTC. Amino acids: CASMGWVAKNIQYF.

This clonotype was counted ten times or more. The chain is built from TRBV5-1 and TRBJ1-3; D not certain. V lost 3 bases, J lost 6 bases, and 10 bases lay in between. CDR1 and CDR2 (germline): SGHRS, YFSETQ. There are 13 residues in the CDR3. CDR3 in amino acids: CASSSGPQNTIYF. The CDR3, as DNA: TGCGCCAGCAGCTCCGGACCCCAAAACACCATATATTTT.

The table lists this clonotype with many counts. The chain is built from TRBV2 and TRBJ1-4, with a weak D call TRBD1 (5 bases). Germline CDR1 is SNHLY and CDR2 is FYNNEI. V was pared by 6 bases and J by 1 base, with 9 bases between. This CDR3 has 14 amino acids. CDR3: CASRADRTNEKLFF. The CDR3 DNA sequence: TGTGCCAGCAGAGCTGACAGAACTAATGAAAAACTGTTTTTT.

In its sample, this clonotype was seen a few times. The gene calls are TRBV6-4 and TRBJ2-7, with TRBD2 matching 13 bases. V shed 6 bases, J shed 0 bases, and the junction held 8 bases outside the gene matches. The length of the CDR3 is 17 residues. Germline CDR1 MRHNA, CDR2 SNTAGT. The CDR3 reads CASSPEGTSGTSYEQYF. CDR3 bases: TGTGCCAGCAGCCCCGAGGGGACTAGCGGGACCTCCTACGAGCAGTACTTC.

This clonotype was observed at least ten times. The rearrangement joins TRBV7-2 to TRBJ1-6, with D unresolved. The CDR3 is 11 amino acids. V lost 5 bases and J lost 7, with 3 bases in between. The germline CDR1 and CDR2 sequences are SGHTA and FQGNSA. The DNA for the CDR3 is TGTGCCAGCAGCCAGAATTCACCCCTCCACTTT. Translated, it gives CASSQNSPLHF.

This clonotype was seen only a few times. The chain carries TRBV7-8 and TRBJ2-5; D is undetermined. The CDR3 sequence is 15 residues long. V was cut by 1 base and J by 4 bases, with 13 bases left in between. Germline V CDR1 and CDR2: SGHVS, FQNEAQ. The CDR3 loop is CASSLVWGSRETQYF. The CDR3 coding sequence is TGTGCCAGCAGCTTAGTCTGGGGTAGTAGAGAGACCCAGTACTTC.

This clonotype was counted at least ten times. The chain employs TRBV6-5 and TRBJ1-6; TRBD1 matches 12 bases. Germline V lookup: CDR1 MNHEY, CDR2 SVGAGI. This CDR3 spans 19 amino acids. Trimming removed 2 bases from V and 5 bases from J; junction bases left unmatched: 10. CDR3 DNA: TGTGCCAGCAGTTACCCGGGACAGGGGGCTCTCGGAAATAATTCACCCCTCCACTTT. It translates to CASSYPGQGALGNNSPLHF.

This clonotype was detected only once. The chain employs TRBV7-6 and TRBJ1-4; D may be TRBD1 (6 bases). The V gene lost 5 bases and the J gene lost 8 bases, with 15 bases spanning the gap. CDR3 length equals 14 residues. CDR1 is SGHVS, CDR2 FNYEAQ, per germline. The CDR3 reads CASSRRGAWEKLFF. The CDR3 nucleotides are TGTGCCAGCAGCCGACGGGGGGCTTGGGAAAAACTGTTTTTT.

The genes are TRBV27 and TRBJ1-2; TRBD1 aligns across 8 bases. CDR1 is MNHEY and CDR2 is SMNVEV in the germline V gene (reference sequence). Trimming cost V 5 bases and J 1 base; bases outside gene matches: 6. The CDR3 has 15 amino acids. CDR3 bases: TGTGCCAGCAGTCTAGGACAGGGTTTTAACTATGGCTACACCTTC. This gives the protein CASSLGQGFNYGYTF.